Below, 11 T cell receptor beta chains from the same sample are listed, as sequenced in a study of cytomegalovirus exposure and HLA in healthy donors. The PCR employed 60 Vbeta primers together with 13 Jbeta primers. TCRdb's copy holds only in-frame clones and misses some; the assay was immunoSEQ multiplex PCR. Counted here are some 76,000 clones, about nine tenths occurring once; the ten biggest clones make up roughly 2%. What was sequenced was PBMCs. Receptor source: a woman aged 25 to 39 in good health and CMV-seronegative.

This chain links TRBV7-2 with TRBJ2-5; TRBD1 matches at 9 bases. The better agreement between TRBJ2-7 and the DNA end casts doubt on the J call. The CDR3 has 15 amino acids. CDR1 and CDR2 (germline): SGHTA, FQGNSA. This chain's CDR3 is CASSQTGQGSYEQYF. CDR3 nucleotide sequence: TGTGCCAGCAGCCAAACGGGACAGGGCTCCTACGAGCAGTACTTC.

V usage is TRBV5-1 and J usage is TRBJ2-1; the match to TRBD1 covers 9 bases. J was trimmed by 4 bases and V by 2 bases; bases with no gene match: 4. The CDR3 spans 15 residues. Germline V gene lookup returns CDR1 SGHRS and CDR2 YFSETQ. For the CDR3, the DNA is TGCGCCAGCAGCTTAGGACAGGGGAGATACAATGAGCAGTTCTTC. It encodes CASSLGQGRYNEQFF.

The genes are TRBV7-6 and TRBJ2-1; possibly TRBD2 for D (6 bases). The length of the CDR3 is 19 residues. V gave up 0 bases and J gave up 2 bases, with 20 bases separating them. Per the germline V gene, CDR1 is SGHVS and CDR2 is FNYEAQ. As DNA, the CDR3 is TGTGCCAGCAGCTTAGCAGGGTTTGGGGCGGGAATGACCTACAATGAGCAGTTCTTC. The encoded protein is CASSLAGFGAGMTYNEQFF.

The chain uses TRBV2 and TRBJ2-7; a possible D gene is TRBD2 (5 bases). The CDR3 runs 11 residues. V shed 2 bases and J shed 12 bases, with 11 bases lying between them. The germline V gene encodes CDR1 SNHLY and CDR2 FYNNEI. DNA for the CDR3: TGTGCCAGCAGTGAATGGGGAGAGGGGTACTTC. Translating it yields CASSEWGEGYF.

The V call is TRBV25-1, the J call TRBJ2-1; TRBD2 matches at 8 bases. The junction had 11 bases not matched to a gene; V was cut back by 1 base and J by 6 bases. Germline V gene lookup returns CDR1 MGHDK and CDR2 SYGVNS. CDR3 size: 17 residues. CDR3 in DNA: TGTGCCAGCAGTGAATTAGGAGTAGCGGGACGGGGCAATGAGCAGTTCTTC. This codes for CASSELGVAGRGNEQFF.

This chain joins TRBV19 and TRBJ1-2; 9 bases align to TRBD1. V gave up 2 bases and J gave up 7 bases; unmatched junction bases: 8. The germline V gene encodes CDR1 LNHDA and CDR2 SQIVND (reference sequence). This CDR3 is 15 amino acids long. This CDR3 reads CASSIRRGQGFGYTF. Written as DNA, the CDR3 is TGTGCCAGTAGTATAAGAAGGGGACAGGGATTTGGCTACACCTTC.

CDR3 region: CAISLASSYNEQFF. CDR3 nucleotides: TGTGCCATCAGTTTAGCTAGCTCCTACAATGAGCAGTTCTTC. The chain is built from TRBV10-3 and TRBJ2-1; D gene unclear. The CDR3 runs 14 residues. V lost 5 bases and J lost 0, with 8 bases in between. Looked up from germline, CDR1 is ENHRY and CDR2 is SYGVKD.

The rearrangement links TRBV2 to TRBJ2-3; 10 bases fit TRBD2. The germline gives CDR1 SNHLY, CDR2 FYNNEI. CDR3 length equals 16 residues. After removal of 7 bases from V and 1 base from J, the junction contained 8 bases not matched to a gene. CDR3 sequence: CASIRLGLAGTDTQYF. The CDR3 DNA sequence: TGTGCCAGCATCAGGTTAGGACTAGCGGGCACAGATACGCAGTATTTT. The full variable domain, its missing parts supplied by reference TRBV2 and TRBJ2-3, is EPEVTQTPSHQVTQMGQEVILRCVPISNHLYFYWYRQILGQKVEFLVSFYNNEISEKSEIFDDQFSVERPDGSNFTLKIRSTKLEDSAMYFCASIRLGLAGTDTQYFGPGTRLTVL.

The rearrangement links TRBV7-2 to TRBJ2-2, with TRBD2 as a possible D gene (6 bases). Germline V gene sequence: CDR1 SGHTA, CDR2 FQGNSA. This CDR3 contains 15 residues. The V gene lost 4 bases and the J gene lost 2 bases, with 11 bases spanning the gap. CDR3 nucleotide sequence: TGTGCCAGCAGCTCTGGGACTTATAACACCGGGGAGCTGTTTTTT. Residues: CASSSGTYNTGELFF. Full variable domain (remainder filled in from reference TRBV7-2 and TRBJ2-2): GAGVSQSPSNKVTEKGKDVELRCDPISGHTALYWYRQSLGQGLEFLIYFQGNSAPDKSGLPSDRFSAERTGGSVSTLTIQRTQQEDSAVYLCASSSGTYNTGELFFGEGSRLTVL.

This chain links TRBV19 with TRBJ2-1; D gene unclear. The length of the CDR3 is 13 residues. Germline assignment: CDR1 LNHDA and CDR2 SQIVND (reference sequence). Between the trimmed V and J ends, which lost 3 bases and 7 bases, there was a span of 10 bases. In DNA, the CDR3 is TGTGCCAGTAGTATTGGTCAGGTGAATGAGCAGTTCTTC. Protein product: CASSIGQVNEQFF. Full variable domain (remainder filled in from reference TRBV19 and TRBJ2-1): DGGITQSPKYLFRKEGQNVTLSCEQNLNHDAMYWYRQDPGQGLRLIYYSQIVNDFQKGDIAEGYSVSREKKESFPLTVTSAQKNPTAFYLCASSIGQVNEQFFGPGTRLTVL.

This sequence joins TRBV10-3 and TRBJ2-1, with 14 bases that match TRBD2. The germline CDR1 and CDR2 sequences are ENHRY and SYGVKD. With 5 bases clipped from V and 9 bases from J, the junction kept 9 bases outside the gene matches. This CDR3 comprises 16 residues. The CDR3: CAISLGTSGSRLEQFF. Written as DNA, the CDR3 is TGTGCCATCAGTCTGGGGACTAGCGGGAGTCGACTTGAGCAGTTCTTC.